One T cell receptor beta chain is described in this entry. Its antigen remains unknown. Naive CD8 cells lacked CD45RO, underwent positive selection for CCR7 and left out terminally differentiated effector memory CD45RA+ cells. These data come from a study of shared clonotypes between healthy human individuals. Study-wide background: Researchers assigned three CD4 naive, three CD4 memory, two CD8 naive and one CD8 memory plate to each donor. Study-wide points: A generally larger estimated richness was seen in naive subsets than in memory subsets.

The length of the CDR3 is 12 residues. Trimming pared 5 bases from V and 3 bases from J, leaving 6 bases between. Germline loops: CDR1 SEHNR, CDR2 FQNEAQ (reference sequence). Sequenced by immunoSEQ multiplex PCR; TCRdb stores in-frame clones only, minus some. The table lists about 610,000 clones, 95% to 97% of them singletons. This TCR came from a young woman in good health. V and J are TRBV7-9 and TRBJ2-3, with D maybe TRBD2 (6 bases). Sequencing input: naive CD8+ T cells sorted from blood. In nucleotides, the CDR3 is TGTGCCAGCAGCGGAGGGACAGATACGCAGTATTTT. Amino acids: CASSGGTDTQYF. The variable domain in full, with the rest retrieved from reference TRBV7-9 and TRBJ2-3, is DTGVSQNPRHKITKRGQNVTFRCDPISEHNRLYWYRQTLGQGPEFLTYFQNEAQLEKSRLLSDRFSAERPKGSFSTLEIQRTEQGDSAMYLCASSGGTDTQYFGPGTRLTVL.